This section outlines one T cell receptor beta chain sequence together with its context. Authors' data handling: Estimated nucleated cell counts came from reference gene primer amplification. Here immunoSEQ multiplex PCR was the method, and the copy in TCRdb shows in-frame clones only, minus some. The DNA gave D and trimming, while V, J and clone size come from that table. The profile shows over 95,000 clones, more than 80% of them singletons. This record comes from a study of blood T cell repertoires in COVID-19. Study-wide background: The United States, Italy and Spain supplied acute and convalescent COVID-19 samples. In each case, the material was cDNA or gDNA derived from T cells, B-cell-depleted T cells, or PBMCs.

Enrolment of Seattle patients took place during active infection, and they were followed longitudinally. The germline V gene has CDR1 WNHNN and CDR2 SYGVQD (reference sequence). Unmatched junction bases numbered 3, after V lost 2 bases and J lost 5 bases. The CDR3 has 16 residues. The chain is built from TRBV10-1 and TRBJ2-2; 12 bases map to TRBD2. This TCR derives from a woman aged 55-70 years with COVID-19, enrolled during active disease. Sequenced sample: peripheral blood. This CDR3 reads CASSERLAGVTGELFF. CDR3 DNA sequence: TGCGCCAGCAGTGAGCGACTAGCGGGGGTAACCGGGGAGCTGTTTTTT.